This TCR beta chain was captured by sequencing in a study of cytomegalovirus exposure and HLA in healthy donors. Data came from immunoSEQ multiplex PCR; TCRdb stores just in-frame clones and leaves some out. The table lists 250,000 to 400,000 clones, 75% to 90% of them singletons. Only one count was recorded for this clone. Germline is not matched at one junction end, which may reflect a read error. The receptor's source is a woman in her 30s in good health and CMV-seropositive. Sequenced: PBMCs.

The CDR3 nucleotides read TGTGCCACCAGTGGGGGGGTGGGCTACGAGCAGTACTTC. Protein: CATSGGVGYEQYF. V gene TRBV27 combines with J gene TRBJ2-7; TRBD2 aligns across 7 bases. CDR1 and CDR2 from the germline V gene are MNHEY and SMNVEV (reference sequence). The CDR3 totals 13 residues.